The 25 T cell receptor beta chains below were found in one sample sequenced in a study of blood T cell repertoires in COVID-19. The assay was immunoSEQ multiplex PCR, and TCRdb's table has in-frame clones only and misses some. The repertoire holds roughly 150,000 clones, with 80% to 85% as singletons. Sequencing input: peripheral blood. The origin of the receptors is a woman older than 75 with acute or convalescent COVID-19.

The chain uses TRBV5-8 and TRBJ2-3, with 14 nucleotides matching TRBD2. In germline, CDR1 is SGHTS, CDR2 YDEGEE. The CDR3 is made up of 16 amino acids. Trimming cost V 4 bases and J 5 bases; bases outside gene matches: 6. The DNA for the CDR3 is TGTGCCAGCAGCGCCGGGACTAGCGGGAGTGGAGATACGCAGTATTTT. Protein product: CASSAGTSGSGDTQYF. Full variable domain (remainder filled in from reference TRBV5-8 and TRBJ2-3): EAGVTQSPTHLIKTRGQQATLRCSPISGHTSVYWYQQALGLGLQFLLWYDEGEERNRGNFPPRFSGRQFPNYSSELNVNALELEDSALYLCASSAGTSGSGDTQYFGPGTRLTVL.

The rearrangement links TRBV5-4 to TRBJ2-3; 8 nucleotides align to TRBD1. The V segment lost 3 bases and the J segment 8 bases; nucleotides outside the gene matches: 14. Germline CDR1 is SGHNT and CDR2 is YYREEE (reference sequence). This CDR3 region has 16 residues. The CDR3 here is CASSWTQGASPATQYF. The CDR3, as DNA: TGTGCCAGCAGCTGGACTCAGGGGGCCAGTCCTGCTACGCAGTATTTT.

V is TRBV7-9 and J is TRBJ2-3; the match to TRBD1 covers 8 bases. Losses at the gene ends were 5 bases for V and 6 bases for J; bases not matched to a gene: 10. Per germline, CDR1 SEHNR and CDR2 FQNEAQ (reference sequence). The CDR3 is 15 residues long. The CDR3 loop is CASSPPGTGLDTQYF. For the CDR3, the DNA is TGTGCCAGCAGCCCTCCCGGGACAGGCCTCGATACGCAGTATTTT. Combining the CDR3 with reference TRBV7-9 and TRBJ2-3 gives the whole variable domain DTGVSQNPRHKITKRGQNVTFRCDPISEHNRLYWYRQTLGQGPEFLTYFQNEAQLEKSRLLSDRFSAERPKGSFSTLEIQRTEQGDSAMYLCASSPPGTGLDTQYFGPGTRLTVL.

The V gene is TRBV4-1, the J gene TRBJ2-7; D remains ambiguous. The CDR3 length is 14 residues. V shed 2 bases and J shed 2 bases, with 10 bases lying between them. Germline CDR1 is MGHRA and CDR2 is YSYEKL. This CDR3 reads CASSQQVNPYEQYF. The CDR3 DNA reads TGCGCCAGCAGCCAACAGGTAAACCCCTACGAGCAGTACTTC.

CDR3 bases: TGTGCCAGCAATCGCTGGGGGGATCCTGAAGCTTTCTTT. Its translation: CASNRWGDPEAFF. The genes are TRBV6-6 and TRBJ1-1; perhaps TRBD1 as D (5 bases). This CDR3 is 13 amino acids long. The V gene lost 7 bases and the J gene lost 6 bases, with 15 bases spanning the gap. Germline CDR1 MNHNY, CDR2 SVGAGI (reference sequence).

The V and J genes are TRBV27 and TRBJ1-2; 7 bases line up with TRBD1. In germline, CDR1 is MNHEY, CDR2 SMNVEV (reference sequence). J was trimmed by 2 bases and V by 3 bases; bases with no gene match: 9. CDR3 length: 16 amino acids. CDR3 DNA sequence: TGTGCCAGCAGTTTGACAGGGATGGATATGAACTATGGCTACACCTTC. Translation gives CASSLTGMDMNYGYTF.

CDR3 region: CASTPGRGYEQYF. CDR3 in DNA: TGTGCCAGCACCCCGGGCAGGGGCTACGAGCAGTACTTC. This chain links TRBV11-2 with TRBJ2-7, with D maybe TRBD1 (6 bases). The germline CDR1 and CDR2 sequences are SGHAT and FQNNGV. V dropped 7 bases and J dropped 3 bases, with 13 bases sitting between them. The CDR3 totals 13 residues.

The chain combines TRBV5-1 with TRBJ2-4; 7 bases agree with TRBD2. The CDR3 has 13 residues. V dropped 3 bases and J dropped 6; count of bases not matched to a gene: 3. Germline V lookup: CDR1 SGHRS, CDR2 YFSETQ. The CDR3 DNA sequence: TGCGCCAGCAGCTCGGGGGGAGTAAACATTCAGTACTTC. Amino acid sequence: CASSSGGVNIQYF.

V and J are TRBV18 and TRBJ1-2; 8 positions agree with TRBD1. The germline V gene encodes CDR1 KGHSH and CDR2 LQKENI. V lost 3 bases and J lost 6; bases outside the gene matches: 6. The CDR3 has 14 amino acids. The CDR3 region is CASSPQGAGDGYTF. The CDR3 bases are TGTGCCAGCTCACCGCAGGGGGCGGGCGATGGCTACACCTTC.

The genes are TRBV7-9 and TRBJ2-2; 12 bases line up with TRBD1. Per the germline V gene, CDR1 is SEHNR and CDR2 is FQNEAQ (reference sequence). V dropped 5 bases and J dropped 7; count of bases not matched to a gene: 8. The CDR3 runs to 16 residues. The CDR3 sequence is CASSRGQGANRGELFF. The CDR3 nucleotides read TGTGCCAGCAGCCGGGGACAGGGGGCGAACCGCGGGGAGCTGTTTTTT.

The sample holds one count of this clone. The chain combines TRBV5-1 with TRBJ2-2; TRBD2 might be the D (5 bases). The CDR3 is made up of 14 amino acids. Germline V gene lookup returns CDR1 SGHRS and CDR2 YFSETQ. V lost 2 bases and J 5 bases, leaving 10 bases between the germline ends. The chain's CDR3 is CASSFRGSTGELFF. DNA for the CDR3: TGCGCCAGCAGCTTTCGGGGTAGTACCGGGGAGCTGTTTTTT.

The J gene is TRBJ1-4, the V gene TRBV18; 10 positions match TRBD1. V gave up 4 bases and J gave up 8 bases; unmatched junction bases: 4. The CDR3 is 14 residues long. Per germline, CDR1 KGHSH and CDR2 LQKENI. In nucleotides, the CDR3 is TGTGCCAGCTCACGGGACAGGGGAGGAGAAAAACTGTTTTTT. It encodes CASSRDRGGEKLFF.

The genes are TRBV6-5 and TRBJ2-7; perhaps TRBD2 as D (8 bases). The V end lost 6 bases, the J end lost 6 bases, and 21 bases lay between the germline ends. Per germline, CDR1 MNHEY and CDR2 SVGAGI. This CDR3 spans 15 amino acids. The CDR3 DNA reads as TGTGCCAGCAGAACATCGGGAGGGGGCTCGGGCGAGCAGTACTTC. It codes for CASRTSGGGSGEQYF.

The CDR3 sequence: CASSFGARSYEQYF. The CDR3 region has the DNA TGTGCCAGCAGTTTTGGGGCGCGGTCCTACGAGCAGTACTTC. The J gene is TRBJ2-7, the V gene TRBV27; maybe TRBD1 (5 bases). V was clipped by 3 bases and J by 1 base, with 10 bases between them. Germline V gene sequence: CDR1 MNHEY, CDR2 SMNVEV (reference sequence). The CDR3 loop spans 14 amino acids.

The chain carries TRBV2 and TRBJ1-2; perhaps TRBD1 as D (5 bases). Between the trimmed V and J ends, which lost 7 bases and 3 bases, there was a span of 12 bases. This CDR3 comprises 13 residues. Per germline, CDR1 SNHLY and CDR2 FYNNEI. The DNA for the CDR3 is TGTGCCAGCAAGGGTAACAGGTACTATGGCTACACCTTC. It yields the protein CASKGNRYYGYTF.

The rearrangement uses TRBV28 and TRBJ2-7; 7 nucleotides match TRBD1. CDR3 size: 14 residues. Germline V gene sequence: CDR1 MDHEN, CDR2 SYDVKM. Unmatched junction bases numbered 8, after V lost 5 bases and J lost 4 bases. The chain's CDR3 is CASSNSRQGYEQYF. Written as DNA, the CDR3 is TGTGCCAGCAGTAATAGCCGACAGGGATACGAGCAGTACTTC. The entire variable domain, with the rest obtained from reference TRBV28 and TRBJ2-7, is as follows: DVKVTQSSRYLVKRTGEKVFLECVQDMDHENMFWYRQDPGLGLRLIYFSYDVKMKEKGDIPEGYSVSREKKERFSLILESASTNQTSMYLCASSNSRQGYEQYFGPGTRLTVT.

The CDR3 sequence: CASSTSHANTGELFF. DNA of the CDR3: TGTGCCAGTTCCACCTCACATGCGAACACCGGGGAGCTGTTTTTT. V is TRBV19 and J is TRBJ2-2; D unclear. From germline, CDR1 is LNHDA and CDR2 SQIVND (reference sequence). Trimming cost V 8 bases and J 0 bases, with 13 bases left between them. The CDR3 spans 15 residues.

The chain couples TRBV5-1 to TRBJ1-2; TRBD1 aligns across 8 bases. J lost 7 bases, V lost 0 bases, and 5 bases had no gene match. The CDR3 runs 14 residues. CDR1 SGHRS and CDR2 YFSETQ come from the germline V gene. CDR3 DNA: TGCGCCAGCAGCTTGGGGGGACAGGCTGGTGGCTACACCTTC. It codes for CASSLGGQAGGYTF.

This clone is a singleton in its sample. The chain uses TRBV9 and TRBJ2-4; D is uncertain. Germline V gives CDR1 SGDLS, CDR2 YYNGEE. The CDR3 loop spans 11 amino acids. V lost 5 bases and J lost 5, with 5 bases in between. CDR3 amino acids: CASSRENIQYF. The CDR3 DNA reads TGTGCCAGCAGTCGCGAAAACATTCAGTACTTC.

In this sample, this clone turned up a few times. The CDR3 spells CASSSTGTGSGFLSQPQHF. CDR3 nucleotide sequence: TGTGCCAGCAGCTCCACCGGGACAGGGTCGGGATTTTTGAGTCAGCCCCAGCATTTT. This sequence joins TRBV11-2 and TRBJ1-5, with 9 bases fitting TRBD1. CDR3 size: 19 residues. Germline V gene data show CDR1 as SGHAT and CDR2 as FQNNGV. Losses at the gene ends were 4 bases for V and 6 bases for J; bases not matched to a gene: 19. The entire variable domain, with the rest obtained from reference TRBV11-2 and TRBJ1-5, is as follows: EAGVAQSPRYKIIEKRQSVAFWCNPISGHATLYWYQQILGQGPKLLIQFQNNGVVDDSQLPKDRFSAERLKGVDSTLKIQPAKLEDSAVYLCASSSTGTGSGFLSQPQHFGDGTRLSIL.

DNA of the CDR3: TGCGCCAGCAGCCAAGAGTCTGGGGGACTAGCGGGGTCGCCTTACAATGAGCAGTTCTTC. It translates to CASSQESGGLAGSPYNEQFF. The chain combines TRBV4-1 with TRBJ2-1; 13 bases match TRBD2. V was clipped by 0 bases and J by 4 bases; unmatched bases: 12. Germline lookup yields CDR1 MGHRA and CDR2 YSYEKL. CDR3 size: 20 residues.

In this sample, this clone turned up a few times. The rearrangement links TRBV11-2 to TRBJ1-2; tentatively, D is TRBD1 (6 bases). Germline lookup yields CDR1 SGHAT and CDR2 FQNNGV. V was shortened by 1 base and J by 7 bases, with 10 bases between the two germline ends. CDR3 length: 13 residues. CDR3 sequence (DNA): TGTGCCAGCAGCTTAGTAGGGGGTCTTGGCTACACCTTC. It is translated as CASSLVGGLGYTF.

The rearrangement uses TRBV3-1 (or the pseudogene TRBV3-2) and TRBJ1-2; the match to TRBD1 covers 11 bases. CDR1 and CDR2 (germline): LGHDT, YNNKEL (reference sequence). This CDR3 has 14 residues. The V and J ends lost 4 bases and 4 bases, in that order; junction bases with no gene match: 2. CDR3 DNA: TGTGCCAGCAGCCGGACAGGGGGCACCTATGGCTACACCTTC. Residues: CASSRTGGTYGYTF.

This chain connects TRBV28 to TRBJ1-2; 9 bases map to TRBD1. Trimming removed 4 bases from V and 7 bases from J; junction bases left unmatched: 7. CDR1 is MDHEN and CDR2 is SYDVKM in the germline V gene. This CDR3 is 14 amino acids long. The CDR3 bases are TGTGCCAGCAGTTCGGGACAGGGAACCGGTGGCTACACCTTC. Its protein product is CASSSGQGTGGYTF.

This chain joins TRBV3-1 (or the pseudogene TRBV3-2) and TRBJ2-5, with D possibly TRBD2 on 6 matching bases. Germline loops: CDR1 LGHDT, CDR2 YNNKEL (reference sequence). Trimming took 1 base from V and 5 from J, leaving 17 bases between them. The CDR3 sequence is 16 residues long. CDR3 protein: CASSQGPSEEGETQYF. Here the CDR3 DNA reads TGTGCCAGCAGCCAAGGCCCTAGCGAGGAGGGGGAGACCCAGTACTTC.